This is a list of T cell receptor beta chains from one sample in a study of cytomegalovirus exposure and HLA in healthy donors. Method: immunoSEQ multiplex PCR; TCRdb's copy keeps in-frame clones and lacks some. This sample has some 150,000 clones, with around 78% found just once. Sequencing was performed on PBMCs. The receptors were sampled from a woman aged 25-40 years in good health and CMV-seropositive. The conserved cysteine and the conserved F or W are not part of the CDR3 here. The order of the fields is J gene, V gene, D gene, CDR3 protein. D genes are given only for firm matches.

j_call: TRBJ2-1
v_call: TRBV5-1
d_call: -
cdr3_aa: ASSSTWAGLNEQF

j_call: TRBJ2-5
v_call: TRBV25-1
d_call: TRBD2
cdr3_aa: ASSTPGTSGSRQY

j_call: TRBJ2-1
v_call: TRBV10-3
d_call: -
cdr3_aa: AIRASMSNEQF

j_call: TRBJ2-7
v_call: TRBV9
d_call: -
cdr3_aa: ASSVGDTESYEQY

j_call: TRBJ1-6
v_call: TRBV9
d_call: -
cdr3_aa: ASSVGASDSPLH

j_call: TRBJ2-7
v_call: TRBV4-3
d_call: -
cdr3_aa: ASSQVQFYEQY

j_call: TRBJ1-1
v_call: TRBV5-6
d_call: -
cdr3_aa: ASSAAGISNPEAF

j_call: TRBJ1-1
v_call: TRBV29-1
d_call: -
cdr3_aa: SVWGGGGTEAF

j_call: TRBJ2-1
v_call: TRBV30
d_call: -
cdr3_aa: AWANSIYNEQF

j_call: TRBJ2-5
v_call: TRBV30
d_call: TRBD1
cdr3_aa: AWSVRRGETQY

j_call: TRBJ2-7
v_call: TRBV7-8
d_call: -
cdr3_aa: ASSLQGIGDEQY

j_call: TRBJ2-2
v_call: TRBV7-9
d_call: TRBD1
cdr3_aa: ASSLVGTAITGELF

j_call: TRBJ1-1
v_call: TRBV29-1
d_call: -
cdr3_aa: SVRTPLSNTEAF

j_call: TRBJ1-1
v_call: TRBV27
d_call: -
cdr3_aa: ASSLLGGRYTEAF

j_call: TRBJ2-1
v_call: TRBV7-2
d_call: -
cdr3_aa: ASSLTLSYNEQF

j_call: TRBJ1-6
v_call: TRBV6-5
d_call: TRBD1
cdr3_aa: ASSYEQGARSPLH

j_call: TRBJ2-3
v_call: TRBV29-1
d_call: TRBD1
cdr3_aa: SVTGDRDTDTQY

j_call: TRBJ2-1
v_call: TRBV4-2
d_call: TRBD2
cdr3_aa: ASSQAFSAGVLYEQF

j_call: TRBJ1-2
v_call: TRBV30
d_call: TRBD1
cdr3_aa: AWSRDRGYYGYT

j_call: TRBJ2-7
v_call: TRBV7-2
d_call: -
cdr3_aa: ASSLLGGGAEQY

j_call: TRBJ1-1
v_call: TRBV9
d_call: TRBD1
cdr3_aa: ASSGAGTGDTEAF

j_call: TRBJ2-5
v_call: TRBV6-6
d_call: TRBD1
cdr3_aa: ASSYGGQGREQY

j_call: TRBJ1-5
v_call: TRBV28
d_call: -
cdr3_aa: ASSLTGNGQPQH

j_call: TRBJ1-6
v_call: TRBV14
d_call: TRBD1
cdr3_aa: ASRFTGASYSPLH

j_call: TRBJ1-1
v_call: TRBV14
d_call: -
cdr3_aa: ASSQQMNTEAF

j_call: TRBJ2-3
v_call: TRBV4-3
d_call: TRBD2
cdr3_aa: ASSQDFTGGRDTQY